The source of this T cell receptor (beta chain) is a study of molecular identifiers for immune sequencing clone quantification. Whole-study findings and limits: Identical TCR molecules sharing a barcode could underestimate highly expanded clone sizes. Effector cells had over 99% of their molecules in clones above 20 RNA copies, while naive cells had under 1%.

This clonotype occurred many times. The antigen remains undetermined. Germline CDR1 reads SGHTA; CDR2 reads FQGNSA. The CDR3 totals 13 residues. V lost 2 bases to trimming and J lost 4 bases, with 9 bases between them. Bulk TCR libraries were made with methods that had been previously described and with listed TCR primers. TCRdb itself ran the PCR reads through MiXCR, one entry per CDR3 protein. Here the sample spans tens of thousands of distinct CDR3 sequences, roughly 19% being singletons. The sample consisted of naive CD8+ T cells from blood, with Jurkat cell RNA spiked in. As for subset: FACS-sorted CD8+CD4-CCR7+CD45RA+ naive T cells. The chain couples TRBV7-2 to TRBJ2-7; D remains unclear. The receptor comes from a human donor in good health. Some libraries in this study had Jurkat cell RNA spiked in. CDR3 amino acids: CASSLHKEYEQYF. The DNA of the CDR3 is TGTGCCAGCAGCTTACATAAGGAGTACGAGCAGTACTTC.